Detailed here is one T cell receptor (beta chain). No antigen is known for it. This specimen comes from a study of T cells in Graves' hyperthyroidism and ophthalmopathy. Study results and limitations: Appearing also in blood were most of the thyroid clonotypes expanded above 0.001.

Template material for amplifying TCR beta CDR3 regions consisted of RNA transcripts. A first-round RT-PCR of the TCR CDR3 used the HTBI primer set. Each CDR3 protein is one row after TCRdb ran MiXCR on the multiplex PCR reads. The sample has approximately 430,000 distinct CDR3 sequences; around 15% are singletons. From germline, CDR1 is MNHNS and CDR2 SASEGT. The CDR3 length is 14 residues. V was shortened by 4 bases and J by 6 bases, with 15 bases between the two germline ends. The source material was blood. The V and J genes are TRBV6-1 and TRBJ1-1, with D perhaps matching TRBD1 (5 bases). The sequence derives from a man aged 18 to 29 with Graves' ophthalmopathy. CDR3 loop: CASSARSQGPEAFF. For the CDR3, the DNA is TGTGCCAGCAGTGCCCGTAGTCAGGGCCCTGAAGCTTTCTTT.